Listed below are T cell receptor beta chains from one sample, sequenced in a study of CD8 T cells in ankylosing spondylitis. From the 5' RACE reads, TCRdb called clonotypes with MiXCR, one entry per CDR3 protein. The table lists approximately 200,000 distinct CDR3 sequences, 9.5% to 15% of them singletons. Material: blood, either unsorted or a sorted T cell fraction (not recorded which). The receptor source for this set is a male donor with ankylosing spondylitis or in good health (not recorded which). CDR3s leave out the opening cysteine and the closing phenylalanine or tryptophan.

CDR3 protein	V gene	J gene
ASSPGTEVDEQF	TRBV19	TRBJ2-1
ASSEDQGAGGELF	TRBV10-1	TRBJ2-2
SARDWKKRSGGNEQF	TRBV20-1	TRBJ2-1
ASSLAAGRPETQY	TRBV27	TRBJ2-5
ASSSGTSRGTQY	TRBV7-9	TRBJ2-5
AISETSGEDTGELF	TRBV10-3	TRBJ2-2
ASSPGGRFLNTEAF	TRBV7-2	TRBJ1-1
ASSFLPPGPQRVNTEAF	TRBV12-3/TRBV12-4	TRBJ1-1
ASSLGTSGRAQEQF	TRBV27	TRBJ2-1
ASSYSLRRVTGELF	TRBV5-5	TRBJ2-2
ASGLDNEQF	TRBV27	TRBJ2-1
ASSLLGGGATDTQY	TRBV27	TRBJ2-3
ATDSANTGELF	TRBV6-6	TRBJ2-2
ASSPLNRSYEQY	TRBV18	TRBJ2-7
ASSPSDRVTEQY	TRBV18	TRBJ2-7
SASNSGPKGEAF	TRBV20-1	TRBJ1-1
ASSFAGGSDEQY	TRBV12-3/TRBV12-4	TRBJ2-7
AISDPGEQF	TRBV10-3	TRBJ2-1
ASSQEAGNTEAF	TRBV4-1	TRBJ1-1
ASSLAYLGEVNTEAF	TRBV5-1	TRBJ1-1
ASSLGSSGVLDEQF	TRBV5-1	TRBJ2-1
ASSSTGALTGELF	TRBV18	TRBJ2-2
ASSLAGSGDEQY	TRBV5-1	TRBJ2-7
ASRPGLADTGELF	TRBV27	TRBJ2-2
ASSSSPGREFSNEQF	TRBV5-5	TRBJ2-1
ASSLAGVTGELF	TRBV5-1	TRBJ2-2
AISESSYNEQF	TRBV10-3	TRBJ2-1